This record covers a single T cell receptor (beta chain). What it binds is unknown. Profiled with immunoSEQ multiplex PCR; TCRdb holds only in-frame clones, not every one. The top ten clones hold 4.2% of a sample with under 200,000 clones, just under 90% of them seen once. Separate from the 666-subject first cohort, the approximately 120-subject validation cohort was the one that the donors belonged to. The data belong to a study of cytomegalovirus exposure and HLA in healthy donors. Whole-study findings and limits: Confirmation in vitro established that a few CMV-associated chains were specific for CMV antigens. The TCR clusters that emerged in the first cohort tended, a later analysis found, to co-occur in the approximately 110 validation repertoires.

The germline gives CDR1 LNHNV, CDR2 YYDKDF (reference sequence). The CDR3 totals 16 residues. V shed 1 base, J shed 4 bases, and the junction held 4 bases outside the gene matches. This TCR was sampled from a man between 18 and 35 years old in good health and CMV-seropositive. This rearrangement joins TRBV15 to TRBJ2-3, with 11 bases fitting TRBD2. The sequenced sample was PBMCs. DNA of the CDR3: TGTGCCACCAGCAGAGTAGCGGGAGGGCCTTCAGATACGCAGTATTTT. This translates into CATSRVAGGPSDTQYF. Using reference TRBV15 and TRBJ2-3 for the parts outside the CDR3, the full variable domain is DAMVIQNPRYQVTQFGKPVTLSCSQTLNHNVMYWYQQKSSQAPKLLFHYYDKDFNNEADTPDNFQSRRPNTSFCFLDIRSPGLGDTAMYLCATSRVAGGPSDTQYFGPGTRLTVL.